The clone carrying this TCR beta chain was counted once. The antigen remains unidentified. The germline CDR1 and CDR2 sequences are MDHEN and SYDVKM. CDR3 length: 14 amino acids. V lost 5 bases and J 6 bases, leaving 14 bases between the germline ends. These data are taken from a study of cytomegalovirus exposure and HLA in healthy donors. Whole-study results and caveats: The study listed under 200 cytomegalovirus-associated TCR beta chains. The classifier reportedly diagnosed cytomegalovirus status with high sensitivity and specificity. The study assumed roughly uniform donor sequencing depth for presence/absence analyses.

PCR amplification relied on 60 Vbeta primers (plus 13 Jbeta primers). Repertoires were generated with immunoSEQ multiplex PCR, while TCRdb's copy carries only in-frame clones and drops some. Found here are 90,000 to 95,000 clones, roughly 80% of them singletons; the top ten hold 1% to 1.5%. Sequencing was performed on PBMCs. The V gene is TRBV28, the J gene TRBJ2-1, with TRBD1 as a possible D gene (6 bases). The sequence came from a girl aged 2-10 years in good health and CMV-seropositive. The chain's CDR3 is CASSDFGQSNEQFF. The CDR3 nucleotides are TGTGCCAGCAGTGACTTCGGACAGTCCAATGAGCAGTTCTTC.